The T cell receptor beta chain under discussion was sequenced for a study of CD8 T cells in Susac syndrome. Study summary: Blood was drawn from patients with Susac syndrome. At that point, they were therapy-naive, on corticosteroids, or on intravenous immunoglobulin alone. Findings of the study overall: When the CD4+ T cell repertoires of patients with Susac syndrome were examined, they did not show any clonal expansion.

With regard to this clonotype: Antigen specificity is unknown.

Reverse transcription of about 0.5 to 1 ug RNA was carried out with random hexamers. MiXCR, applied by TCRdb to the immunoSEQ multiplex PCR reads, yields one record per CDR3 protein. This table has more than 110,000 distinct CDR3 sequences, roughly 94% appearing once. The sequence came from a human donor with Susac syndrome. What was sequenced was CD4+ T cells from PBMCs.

The CDR3 nucleotides read TGTGCCAGCAGAGGGGGACTAGCGGATACCTACGAGCAGTACTTC. It translates to CASRGGLADTYEQYF. The rearrangement joins TRBV12-3 or TRBV12-4 to TRBJ2-7, with TRBD2 identical over 11 bases. The CDR3 runs to 15 residues. With V trimmed by 6 bases and J by 2 bases, 6 bases remained unmatched.